This T cell receptor (beta chain) was identified in a study of identical twins. In germline, CDR1 is MNHEY, CDR2 SVGEGT. V was trimmed by 4 bases and J by 5 bases, leaving 17 bases between them. The CDR3 runs 15 residues. TCRdb reprocessed the 5' RACE reads via MiXCR and lists one record per CDR3 protein. The sample has fewer than 500,000 distinct CDR3 sequences; roughly an eighth are singletons. Separately, the same data were catalogued under a study of yellow fever vaccine responses in identical twins.

The chain joins TRBV6-2 or TRBV6-3 to TRBJ2-5; D gene ambiguous. This TCR was sampled from a woman between 18 and 30 years old in good health. The sample consisted of CD4+ T cells sorted from blood. The CDR3 DNA sequence: TGTGCCAGCAGTTCCTTTGACGATCCCCGTGAGACCCAGTACTTC. This sequence encodes CASSSFDDPRETQYF.